Listed here are 20 T cell receptor beta chains from one sample, sequenced in a study of vaccination and CD4 T cells after COVID-19. The treatment is: roughly ten-day PBMC culture with coronavirus spike peptide pools or control peptides (ViraFEST assay). No antigen is known for these receptors. Cultured CD4+ T cell DNA was sequenced using the Oncomine TCR Beta short-read assay. TCRdb re-analysed the PCR reads in MiXCR, keeping a single row per CDR3 protein. The sample has approximately 16,000 distinct CDR3 sequences; 40% to 65% are singletons. The sequences come from CD4+ T cells from blood, cultured in vitro, collected before SARS-CoV-2 vaccination. Source of these receptors: a human donor who had recovered from COVID-19.

V gene TRBV10-3 combines with J gene TRBJ2-2; perhaps TRBD2 as D (5 bases). Germline V CDR1 and CDR2: ENHRY, SYGVKD. The CDR3 has 17 amino acids. The V end lost 5 bases, the J end lost 2 bases, and 18 bases lay between the germline ends. DNA of the CDR3: TGTGCCATCAGTTCATTTGTGCGGCGGGTCAACACCGGGGAGCTGTTTTTT. Translation: CAISSFVRRVNTGELFF.

J is TRBJ2-5 and V is TRBV24-1; the match to TRBD2 covers 10 bases. The J segment lost 4 bases and the V segment lost 2 bases, leaving 6 bases of the junction unmatched. The germline gives CDR1 KGHDR, CDR2 SFDVKD. The CDR3 is 16 amino acids. CDR3 in DNA: TGTGCCACCAGTGATTCCGGGACTAGCGTCGGAGAGACCCAGTACTTC. Protein product: CATSDSGTSVGETQYF.

The chain uses TRBV19 and TRBJ1-6, with TRBD1 matching 7 bases. The CDR3 extends over 15 amino acids. Trimming took 4 bases from V and 3 from J; bases not matched to a gene: 3. Looked up from germline, CDR1 is LNHDA and CDR2 is SQIVND (reference sequence). The CDR3 DNA reads TGTGCCAGTAGTAACCGGGACAGCTATAATTCACCCCTCCACTTT. This sequence encodes CASSNRDSYNSPLHF.

The chain joins TRBV5-6 to TRBJ2-1, with D hard to call. The CDR3 contains 15 residues. V was cut by 4 bases and J by 4 bases, with 15 bases left in between. CDR1 is SGHDT, CDR2 YYEEEE, per germline. CDR3 loop: CASSVLQLEYNEQFF. The CDR3, as DNA: TGTGCCAGCAGCGTCCTTCAGTTGGAGTACAATGAGCAGTTCTTC.

This clonotype showed up just a few times. This chain uses TRBV2 with TRBJ1-6; D remains ambiguous. Looked up from germline, CDR1 is SNHLY and CDR2 is FYNNEI. V was trimmed by 7 bases and J by 14 bases, leaving 15 bases between them. The CDR3 extends over 12 amino acids. The chain's CDR3 is CASTPESPTLHF. DNA of the CDR3: TGTGCCAGCACCCCAGAATCCCCGACCCTCCACTTT.

The chain couples TRBV6-1 to TRBJ1-1; tentatively, D is TRBD1 (5 bases). Trimming pared 0 bases from V and 10 bases from J, leaving 12 bases between. Germline V gene sequence: CDR1 MNHNS, CDR2 SASEGT. This CDR3 region has 13 residues. The CDR3 is CASSEAGQLGAFF. The CDR3 coding sequence is TGTGCCAGCAGTGAAGCGGGGCAGCTTGGAGCTTTCTTT.

This clonotype turned up a few times. The rearrangement joins TRBV7-9 to TRBJ1-1; TRBD1 aligns across 8 bases. Germline V lookup: CDR1 SEHNR, CDR2 FQNEAQ (reference sequence). The CDR3 is 14 residues long. V shed 5 bases, J shed 5 bases, and the junction held 7 bases outside the gene matches. The CDR3 nucleotides read TGTGCCAGCAGCATCGGACAGGGAGGAACTGAAGCTTTCTTT. Its translation is CASSIGQGGTEAFF.

The V gene is TRBV12-3 or TRBV12-4, the J gene TRBJ1-5; 8 nucleotides line up with TRBD1. The CDR3 spans 15 residues. Trimming at V came to 6 bases and at J to 2 bases, leaving 6 bases not matched to a gene. CDR3 amino acids: CASSHSTGGNQPQHF. DNA of the CDR3: TGTGCCAGCAGCCACTCGACAGGGGGCAATCAGCCCCAGCATTTT.

The chain has TRBV6-5 and TRBJ2-3, with TRBD2 matching over 10 bases. Germline V lookup: CDR1 MNHEY, CDR2 SVGAGI. Unmatched junction bases numbered 0, after V lost 2 bases and J lost 1 base. The CDR3 is 15 amino acids. The chain's CDR3 is CASSYLAGGTDTQYF. Written as DNA, the CDR3 is TGTGCCAGCAGTTACCTAGCGGGGGGCACAGATACGCAGTATTTT.

V and J are TRBV6-2 or TRBV6-3 and TRBJ2-7, with 9 bases lining up with TRBD2. The CDR3 runs to 15 residues. CDR1 MNHEY and CDR2 SVGEGT come from the germline V gene. V shed 6 bases and J 0 bases; nucleotides not matched to a gene: 6. Written as DNA, the CDR3 is TGTGCCAGCAGAACCCTGCGGGGGGGCTCCTACGAGCAGTACTTC. Translated: CASRTLRGGSYEQYF.

The J gene is TRBJ2-7, the V gene TRBV11-3; 15 bases fit TRBD2. This CDR3 has 17 residues. Per germline, CDR1 SGHNT and CDR2 YENEEA. V shed 4 bases and J 7 bases; nucleotides not matched to a gene: 11. CDR3 loop: CASSSGLAGGLTLEQYF. CDR3 bases: TGTGCCAGCAGCTCGGGACTAGCGGGGGGACTTACGCTGGAGCAGTACTTC.

V is TRBV10-2 and J is TRBJ1-5; 12 bases are a match to TRBD1. Germline V gene lookup returns CDR1 WSHSY and CDR2 SAAADI. V was clipped by 6 bases and J by 4 bases; unmatched bases: 7. The CDR3 consists of 16 residues. CDR3 coding DNA: TGCGCCAGCAGGCCGGGACAGGGGGCACGAAATCAGCCCCAGCATTTT. Its translation: CASRPGQGARNQPQHF.

This clonotype was found a few times. This chain links TRBV27 with TRBJ1-2; D not certain. Per the germline V gene, CDR1 is MNHEY and CDR2 is SMNVEV (reference sequence). This CDR3 contains 10 residues. Trimming removed 3 bases from V and 12 bases from J, with 8 bases in between. The CDR3 loop is CASSFPQDTF. CDR3 coding DNA: TGTGCCAGCAGTTTCCCCCAGGACACCTTC.

In its sample, this clonotype was seen a few times. This chain joins TRBV20-1 and TRBJ2-5, with a weak D call TRBD2 (6 bases). The CDR3 covers 13 residues. Trimming left V 3 bases short and J 4 bases short, with 12 bases between. Germline CDR1 reads DFQATT; CDR2 reads SNEGSKA (reference sequence). The CDR3 DNA sequence: TGCAGTGCTAGGAGGGACTGGCTAGAGACCCAGTACTTC. Protein: CSARRDWLETQYF.

V and J are TRBV19 and TRBJ2-7; D uncertain. The CDR3 sequence is 14 residues long. Germline lookup yields CDR1 LNHDA and CDR2 SQIVND (reference sequence). V gave up 4 bases and J gave up 0 bases, with 10 bases separating them. The chain's CDR3 is CASSRSQNSYEQYF. CDR3 sequence (DNA): TGTGCCAGTAGTAGATCACAAAACTCCTACGAGCAGTACTTC.

The chain joins TRBV6-5 to TRBJ1-5, with D perhaps TRBD1 (5 bases). This CDR3 has 18 residues. Germline V gene data show CDR1 as MNHEY and CDR2 as SVGAGI. Trimming shortened V by 0 bases and J by 2 bases, and 17 bases separated the two germline ends. The CDR3 is CASSYSRSMGDGNQPQHF. The CDR3 DNA reads as TGTGCCAGCAGTTACTCCCGAAGTATGGGGGACGGCAATCAGCCCCAGCATTTT.

The genes are TRBV2 and TRBJ1-2; a possible D gene is TRBD1 (5 bases). The CDR3 length is 15 residues. The ends were cut back, 2 bases at V and 8 bases at J, with 18 bases in the middle. Looked up from germline, CDR1 is SNHLY and CDR2 is FYNNEI. The DNA for the CDR3 is TGTGCCAGCAGTGAAATCTCCGTGAACAGGCTCGGCTACACCTTC. This encodes CASSEISVNRLGYTF. The variable domain in full, with the rest retrieved from reference TRBV2 and TRBJ1-2, is EPEVTQTPSHQVTQMGQEVILRCVPISNHLYFYWYRQILGQKVEFLVSFYNNEISEKSEIFDDQFSVERPDGSNFTLKIRSTKLEDSAMYFCASSEISVNRLGYTFGSGTRLTVV.

This clonotype has just a few counts. V usage is TRBV27 and J usage is TRBJ1-6, with 9 bases identical to TRBD1. This CDR3 comprises 17 residues. CDR1 MNHEY and CDR2 SMNVEV come from the germline V gene (reference sequence). The J segment lost 8 bases and the V segment lost 0 bases, leaving 8 bases of the junction unmatched. The CDR3 DNA is TGTGCCAGCAGTTTATCCGCCGGGACAGGGTTAGATTCACCCCTCCACTTT. Amino acid sequence: CASSLSAGTGLDSPLHF.

CDR3 amino acids: CASSLWGPGELFF. The CDR3 DNA sequence: TGTGCCAGCAGCTTGTGGGGGCCCGGGGAGCTGTTTTTT. V usage is TRBV7-3 and J usage is TRBJ2-2, with D possibly being TRBD1 (6 bases). The CDR3 has 13 amino acids. Trimming removed 3 bases from V and 6 bases from J, with 8 bases in between. The V gene's germline CDR1 is SGHTA and CDR2 FQGTGA. Variable domain in full (rest from reference TRBV7-3 and TRBJ2-2): GAGVSQTPSNKVTEKGKYVELRCDPISGHTALYWYRQSLGQGPEFLIYFQGTGAADDSGLPNDRFFAVRPEGSVSTLKIQRTERGDSAVYLCASSLWGPGELFFGEGSRLTVL.

This clonotype was seen a single time. The J gene is TRBJ2-7, the V gene TRBV5-1; 9 nucleotides agree with TRBD1. V shed 4 bases and J 1 base; nucleotides not matched to a gene: 6. The CDR3 has 15 amino acids. In germline, CDR1 is SGHRS, CDR2 YFSETQ. CDR3 protein: CASSVTGGYSYEQYF. The CDR3 region has the DNA TGCGCCAGCAGCGTGACAGGGGGTTATTCCTACGAGCAGTACTTC.